Each of the 27 T cell receptor beta chains below was sequenced from the same sample in a study of T cell responses to AZD1222 COVID-19 vaccine. The data were produced by immunoSEQ multiplex PCR, yet TCRdb's version contains in-frame clones alone and is incomplete. This sample yields 100,000 to 150,000 clones, of which roughly 92% are seen a single time; approximately 1.2% belongs to the top ten. Material: peripheral blood, obtained 28 days after the second AZD1222 dose. These receptors came from an adult who received the AZD1222 COVID-19 vaccine.

The V call is TRBV6-7, the J call TRBJ1-1, with D perhaps matching TRBD1 (5 bases). TRBV6-7 is treated as an ORF (open reading frame) with a function not yet certain. Trimming took off 4 bases at V and 6 bases at J, with 27 bases between the two ends. This CDR3 has 18 amino acids. The CDR3 protein is CASSLPLIWAGRRAEAFF. Here the CDR3 DNA reads TGTGCCAGCAGTTTACCGCTCATTTGGGCAGGGCGAAGAGCTGAAGCTTTCTTT.

The chain recombines TRBV28 with TRBJ2-7; the D gene is possibly TRBD1 (6 bases). The germline V gene encodes CDR1 MDHEN and CDR2 SYDVKM. The CDR3 consists of 14 residues. Trimming shortened V by 2 bases and J by 4 bases, and 12 bases separated the two germline ends. CDR3 nucleotides: TGTGCCAGCAGTTTAAGCCAGGGGCCTTACGAGCAGTACTTC. Residues: CASSLSQGPYEQYF. The full variable domain, with the rest looked up from reference TRBV28 and TRBJ2-7, is DVKVTQSSRYLVKRTGEKVFLECVQDMDHENMFWYRQDPGLGLRLIYFSYDVKMKEKGDIPEGYSVSREKKERFSLILESASTNQTSMYLCASSLSQGPYEQYFGPGTRLTVT.

The chain links TRBV7-6 to TRBJ1-1, with D maybe TRBD1 (5 bases). The V gene lost 1 base and the J gene lost 7 bases, with 10 bases spanning the gap. CDR1 is SGHVS and CDR2 is FNYEAQ in the germline V gene. The CDR3 has 13 residues. CDR3 sequence reads: CASSLETRVEAFF. The CDR3, as DNA: TGTGCCAGCAGCTTAGAGACCAGGGTTGAAGCTTTCTTT. The full variable domain, rest sourced from reference TRBV7-6 and TRBJ1-1, is GAGVSQSPRYKVTKRGQDVALRCDPISGHVSLYWYRQALGQGPEFLTYFNYEAQQDKSGLPNDRFSAERPEGSISTLTIQRTEQRDSAMYRCASSLETRVEAFFGQGTRLTVV.

The chain joins TRBV5-1 to TRBJ1-3, with a possible D match to TRBD1 (5 bases). Germline CDR1 and CDR2: SGHRS and YFSETQ. The CDR3 length is 15 residues. With 4 bases removed from V and 1 base from J, the gap between germline ends came to 12 bases. The CDR3 region is CASSPGGASGNTIYF. The CDR3 DNA sequence: TGCGCCAGCAGCCCTGGAGGGGCTTCTGGAAACACCATATATTTT.

V usage is TRBV29-1 and J usage is TRBJ2-1; D is undetermined. Deletions cut 0 bases from V and 10 bases from J, with 10 bases between. This CDR3 comprises 12 residues. Germline loops: CDR1 SQVTM, CDR2 ANQGSEA. The CDR3 protein is CSVEESTREQFF. The CDR3 coding sequence is TGCAGCGTTGAAGAATCGACACGCGAGCAGTTCTTC.

The chain recombines TRBV27 with TRBJ2-7; possible D gene TRBD1, 7 bases. Between the trimmed V and J ends, which lost 2 bases and 2 bases, there was a span of 10 bases. The CDR3 extends over 14 amino acids. Germline V gives CDR1 MNHEY, CDR2 SMNVEV (reference sequence). DNA for the CDR3: TGTGCCAGCAGTTTAGCGGGACAGACCTACGAGCAGTACTTC. Its protein is CASSLAGQTYEQYF.

The CDR3 DNA reads TGTGCCAGTAACGAGGGGGACAGTTATTCACCCCTCCACTTT. It specifies CASNEGDSYSPLHF. The chain is built from TRBV19 and TRBJ1-6; 7 bases match TRBD1. V dropped 7 bases and J dropped 8; count of bases not matched to a gene: 8. The CDR3 runs 14 residues. The germline V gene has CDR1 LNHDA and CDR2 SQIVND (reference sequence).

This clone occurred once. The chain joins TRBV11-2 to TRBJ1-1, with D perhaps TRBD1 (5 bases). The CDR3 spans 15 residues. Germline loops: CDR1 SGHAT, CDR2 FQNNGV. V gave up 0 bases and J gave up 6 bases, with 14 bases separating them. CDR3 in amino acids: CASSLDPQAKAEAFF. The CDR3, as DNA: TGTGCCAGCAGCTTAGATCCACAGGCCAAGGCTGAAGCTTTCTTT.

The gene calls are TRBV10-3 and TRBJ2-1, with 7 bases matching TRBD1. Germline values: CDR1 ENHRY, CDR2 SYGVKD. Trimming cost V 3 bases and J 12 bases; bases outside gene matches: 11. The CDR3 runs 14 residues. Written as DNA, the CDR3 is TGTGCCATCAGTGAAGGGACAGTCATACTCGGGCAGTTCTTC. Encoded protein: CAISEGTVILGQFF.

This clone was detected only once. The chain uses TRBV12-5 and TRBJ1-3; D gene unclear. Trimming stripped 2 bases from V and 1 base from J, with 6 bases between. CDR3 length equals 14 residues. The germline V gene has CDR1 LGHNT and CDR2 FRNRAP. This chain's CDR3 is CASGLLGSGNTIYF. The CDR3 DNA sequence: TGTGCTAGTGGTTTGTTGGGGTCTGGAAACACCATATATTTT.

The genes are TRBV19 and TRBJ1-1, with D maybe TRBD1 (5 bases). There are 14 residues in the CDR3. From germline, CDR1 is LNHDA and CDR2 SQIVND (reference sequence). V was shortened by 7 bases and J by 0 bases, with 12 bases between the two germline ends. The CDR3 region has the DNA TGTGCCAGTACGGGAGGGGTCATGAACACTGAAGCTTTCTTT. Protein product: CASTGGVMNTEAFF.

This clone was observed once. This chain uses TRBV4-1 with TRBJ2-2; TRBD1 aligns across 9 bases. V was clipped by 9 bases and J by 0 bases; unmatched bases: 8. Germline-derived CDR1 and CDR2 are MGHRA and YSYEKL. This CDR3 comprises 16 residues. The CDR3 DNA reads as TGCGCCAGTGGGACAGGGACGACTGCGAACACCGGGGAGCTGTTTTTT. Encoded protein: CASGTGTTANTGELFF.

This chain links TRBV6-2 or TRBV6-3 with TRBJ2-1, with 9 positions matching TRBD1. The J segment lost 2 bases and the V segment lost 2 bases, leaving 10 bases of the junction unmatched. The V gene's germline CDR1 is MNHEY and CDR2 SVGEGT. CDR3 length: 18 amino acids. CDR3: CASSYHPLGTGTYNEQFF. CDR3 nucleotide sequence: TGTGCCAGCAGTTACCACCCCTTAGGGACAGGGACCTACAATGAGCAGTTCTTC.

The chain has TRBV20-1 and TRBJ1-1; D uncertain. With 6 bases removed from V and 6 bases from J, the gap between germline ends came to 11 bases. Germline V gene lookup returns CDR1 DFQATT and CDR2 SNEGSKA (reference sequence). This CDR3 has 11 residues. Written as DNA, the CDR3 is TGCAGTGCCCCGGGTAGGTCTGAAGCTTTCTTT. It translates to CSAPGRSEAFF.

The chain couples TRBV27 to TRBJ1-1; TRBD1 agrees at 11 bases. The germline gives CDR1 MNHEY, CDR2 SMNVEV (reference sequence). V dropped 1 base and J dropped 5; count of bases not matched to a gene: 3. CDR3 size: 15 residues. CDR3 DNA: TGTGCCAGCAGTTTATGGGGACAGGGGGAGACTGAAGCTTTCTTT. Amino acids: CASSLWGQGETEAFF.

The chain carries TRBV9 and TRBJ1-6, with D unresolved. CDR3 length: 13 residues. Germline V gene data show CDR1 as SGDLS and CDR2 as YYNGEE. Trimming shortened V by 0 bases and J by 11 bases, and 9 bases separated the two germline ends. This CDR3 is CASSVDSLTPLHF. CDR3 in DNA: TGTGCCAGCAGCGTAGATAGCCTTACACCCCTCCACTTT.

V usage is TRBV5-4 and J usage is TRBJ2-3, with a weak D call TRBD2 (7 bases). V was cut by 7 bases and J by 3 bases, with 18 bases left in between. Looked up from germline, CDR1 is SGHNT and CDR2 is YYREEE (reference sequence). CDR3 size: 15 residues. CDR3 sequence (DNA): TGTGCCAGCTATATGGGGGGGGCAGGTACAGATACGCAGTATTTT. It yields the protein CASYMGGAGTDTQYF.

The chain recombines TRBV5-4 with TRBJ2-2; possibly TRBD2 for D (5 bases). V lost 1 base to trimming and J lost 4 bases, with 14 bases between them. Germline V CDR1 and CDR2: SGHNT, YYREEE (reference sequence). This CDR3 is built from 16 residues. This chain's CDR3 is CASSLLRVGRTGELFF. The CDR3 nucleotides read TGTGCCAGCAGCTTGTTGCGGGTTGGGCGCACCGGGGAGCTGTTTTTT.

The chain combines TRBV15 with TRBJ2-6; no firm D call. Trimming pared 0 bases from V and 0 bases from J, leaving 6 bases between. The CDR3 loop spans 16 amino acids. From germline, CDR1 is LNHNV and CDR2 YYDKDF (reference sequence). This CDR3 is CATSRETGSGANVLTF. The CDR3 DNA reads TGTGCCACCAGCAGAGAAACGGGCTCTGGGGCCAACGTCCTGACTTTC.

J is TRBJ1-2 and V is TRBV13; 7 bases fit TRBD1. The CDR3 spans 16 residues. After removal of 5 bases from V and 4 bases from J, the junction contained 13 bases not matched to a gene. Germline loops: CDR1 PRHDT, CDR2 FYEKMQ (reference sequence). CDR3 in amino acids: CASSHSDRAGFYGYTF. Written as DNA, the CDR3 is TGTGCCAGCAGCCACAGCGACAGGGCGGGATTCTATGGCTACACCTTC.

The V call is TRBV5-4, the J call TRBJ2-3; the D is unclear. V was cut by 0 bases and J by 3 bases, with 8 bases left in between. The CDR3 is 14 amino acids. The germline gives CDR1 SGHNT, CDR2 YYREEE (reference sequence). CDR3 nucleotides: TGTGCCAGCAGCTTGGGGGCTGGAACAGATACGCAGTATTTT. It is translated as CASSLGAGTDTQYF.

The V call is TRBV2, the J call TRBJ2-6; 10 bases fit TRBD1. CDR1 SNHLY and CDR2 FYNNEI come from the germline V gene. The length of the CDR3 is 18 residues. V trimming: 6 bases; J trimming: 5 bases; junction bases outside the gene matches: 13. CDR3 residues: CASRTLRDRGPRANVLTF. CDR3 in DNA: TGTGCCAGCAGGACACTCCGGGACAGGGGACCGAGGGCCAACGTCCTGACTTTC.

V usage is TRBV11-3 and J usage is TRBJ2-1, with 8 bases fitting TRBD1. This CDR3 spans 17 amino acids. The germline gives CDR1 SGHNT, CDR2 YENEEA. V was pared by 5 bases and J by 3 bases, with 12 bases of the junction left unmatched. The CDR3 DNA sequence: TGTGCCAGCAGCACTAAGACAGGGGCTTTCCTCTACAATGAGCAGTTCTTC. Amino acids: CASSTKTGAFLYNEQFF.

This chain uses TRBV7-2 with TRBJ1-4; a weak D match, TRBD1 (6 bases). This CDR3 spans 15 amino acids. V lost 4 bases, J lost 8 bases, and 17 bases lay in between. CDR1 is SGHTA and CDR2 is FQGNSA in the germline V gene. The chain's CDR3 is CASSSAGGAGEKLFF. For the CDR3, the DNA is TGTGCCAGCAGCTCCGCGGGGGGGGCAGGGGAAAAACTGTTTTTT.

The chain links TRBV30 to TRBJ1-2, with D perhaps matching TRBD1 (6 bases). Germline V gene data show CDR1 as GTSNPN and CDR2 as SVGIG (reference sequence). The CDR3 runs 13 residues. Trimming took off 3 bases at V and 9 bases at J, with 17 bases between the two ends. CDR3 nucleotide sequence: TGTGCCTGGAGAGGTTTAGGGGGTTTGAGCTACACCTTC. It codes for CAWRGLGGLSYTF.

V and J are TRBV30 and TRBJ1-2; D is perhaps TRBD1 (5 bases). V lost 4 bases and J lost 8, with 14 bases in between. The CDR3 is 12 amino acids. Germline V lookup: CDR1 GTSNPN, CDR2 SVGIG (reference sequence). For the CDR3, the DNA is TGTGCCTGGACTGGGGCAGAGCTAGGCTACACCTTC. Encoded protein: CAWTGAELGYTF.

The chain links TRBV6-2 or TRBV6-3 to TRBJ2-4; 10 bases fit TRBD1. Unmatched junction bases numbered 5, after V lost 2 bases and J lost 1 base. From germline, CDR1 is MNHEY and CDR2 SVGEGT. The CDR3 covers 17 residues. The DNA for the CDR3 is TGTGCCAGCAGTTACCGGGACAGGGGAAAGGCCAAAAACATTCAGTACTTC. Translated: CASSYRDRGKAKNIQYF.